These T cell receptor beta chains were read from a single sample in a study of T cells in Graves' hyperthyroidism and ophthalmopathy. One entry per CDR3 protein results from TCRdb running MiXCR on the multiplex PCR reads. The sample includes more than 500,000 distinct CDR3 sequences, roughly 14% of them seen just once. The specimen was blood. The receptors here all came from a woman in her thirties or forties with Graves' ophthalmopathy. CDR3s include the opening cysteine and the closing phenylalanine or tryptophan. The order of the fields is J gene, V gene, D gene, clone size, CDR3 protein, CDR3 DNA. D genes are given only for firm matches. Size is omitted from some rows. Given values are once, few, many or a class for expanded clones.

TRBJ1-1 TRBV12-3/TRBV12-4 NA many CASSTFRGAEAFF TGTGCCAGCAGTACCTTCAGGGGTGCTGAAGCTTTCTTT
TRBJ1-2 TRBV18 TRBD1 NA CASSPLDREAGYTF TGTGCCAGCTCACCCCTCGACAGGGAAGCTGGCTACACCTTC
TRBJ2-7 TRBV27 TRBD2 many CASSLREESYEQYF TGTGCCAGCAGTTTGCGGGAGGAATCCTACGAGCAGTACTTC
TRBJ2-7 TRBV11-2 NA NA CASSLGRIQVRGYEQYF TGTGCCAGCAGCTTAGGTCGTATTCAGGTTAGAGGTTACGAGCAGTACTTC
TRBJ2-7 TRBV9 TRBD2 NA CASSAGGGAWEQYF TGTGCCAGCAGCGCGGGGGGAGGGGCCTGGGAGCAGTACTTC
TRBJ2-2 TRBV28 TRBD2 NA CASSLWGTITGELFF TGTGCCAGCAGTTTATGGGGGACTATCACCGGGGAGCTGTTTTTT
TRBJ1-2 TRBV7-2 TRBD1 many CASSLRDRRGYTF TGTGCCAGCAGCCTGAGGGACAGGCGGGGCTACACCTTC
TRBJ1-2 TRBV30 NA NA CAWSGSNYGYTF TGTGCCTGGAGTGGCTCTAACTATGGCTACACCTTC
TRBJ1-1 TRBV5-1 NA many CASSLAGPLAEAFF TGCGCCAGCAGCTTGGCGGGACCCTTGGCTGAAGCTTTCTTT
TRBJ2-7 TRBV6-2/TRBV6-3 NA many CASSYPDSSSYEQYF TGTGCCAGCAGCTATCCGGACAGCAGCTCCTACGAGCAGTACTTC
TRBJ1-3 TRBV12-3/TRBV12-4 TRBD1 many CASRTDGTVSGNTIYF TGTGCCAGCAGGACCGACGGGACAGTCTCTGGAAACACCATATATTTT
TRBJ2-5 TRBV10-3 NA few CAIRPGNARETQYF TGTGCCATCAGGCCTGGGAACGCGAGGGAGACCCAGTACTTC
TRBJ1-6 TRBV5-1 NA many CASSYGQKSNSPLHF TGCGCCAGCAGCTACGGGCAGAAGTCTAATTCACCCCTCCACTTT
TRBJ2-7 TRBV2 TRBD2 NA CASYGSSGNSYEQYF TGTGCCAGCTACGGTTCTAGCGGGAACTCCTACGAGCAGTACTTC
TRBJ2-7 TRBV6-2/TRBV6-3 NA many CASSYSVAIYEQYF TGTGCCAGCAGTTACTCGGTCGCCATCTACGAGCAGTACTTC
TRBJ1-5 TRBV11-2 NA few CASSLDTVQPQHF TGTGCCAGCAGCTTAGATACGGTACAGCCCCAGCATTTT
TRBJ2-7 TRBV27 NA many CVTSHRAGTYEQYF TGTGTCACCTCACATAGGGCAGGGACCTACGAGCAGTACTTC
TRBJ1-2 TRBV28 NA many CASSLGIDYGYTF TGTGCCAGCAGTTTAGGCATAGACTATGGCTACACCTTC
TRBJ2-7 TRBV28 TRBD2 NA CASSSPTSGSSYEQYF TGTGCCAGCAGTTCCCCGACTAGCGGGAGTTCCTACGAGCAGTACTTC
TRBJ1-3 TRBV18 NA few CASSPQGTGNTIYF TGTGCCAGCTCACCGCAGGGGACTGGAAACACCATATATTTT
TRBJ2-2 TRBV4-1 NA few CASSQGRGLSTGELFF TGCGCCAGCAGCCAAGGACGGGGGTTGAGCACCGGGGAGCTGTTTTTT
TRBJ1-1 TRBV19 NA NA CASSPERMNTEAFF TGTGCCAGTAGCCCAGAAAGGATGAACACTGAAGCTTTCTTT
TRBJ1-1 TRBV7-9 NA few CASSMGHLNTEAFF TGTGCCAGCAGCATGGGACACTTGAACACTGAAGCTTTCTTT
TRBJ2-4 TRBV6-5 NA few CASSYSGTGLAKNIQYF TGTGCCAGCAGTTACTCTGGCACCGGCCTAGCCAAAAACATTCAGTACTTC
TRBJ2-5 TRBV10-3 NA many CAIRAGVSQETQYF TGTGCCATCAGGGCAGGCGTTAGCCAAGAGACCCAGTACTTC
TRBJ2-7 TRBV30 NA many CAWSRHLTYEQYF TGTGCCTGGAGTCGACACCTAACCTACGAGCAGTACTTC
TRBJ2-6 TRBV15 NA NA CATSMGGSGANVLTF TGTGCCACCAGCATGGGGGGTTCTGGGGCCAACGTCCTGACTTTC
TRBJ2-7 TRBV4-2 TRBD2 NA CASSQGGAGGPSTEQYF TGTGCCAGCAGCCAAGGAGGGGCGGGAGGGCCATCTACGGAGCAGTACTTC
TRBJ2-2 TRBV27 NA few CASSLQRTNTGELFF TGTGCCAGCAGTTTGCAGCGGACGAACACCGGGGAGCTGTTTTTT
TRBJ2-7 TRBV29-1 NA many CSVEGGGYEQYF TGCAGCGTTGAAGGCGGTGGTTACGAGCAGTACTTC
TRBJ2-7 TRBV27 TRBD2 many CASSSGLARYEQYF TGTGCCAGCAGTTCGGGACTAGCGAGGTACGAGCAGTACTTC
TRBJ2-7 TRBV18 NA NA CASSPPAPSYEQYF TGTGCCAGCTCCCCTCCCGCGCCGTCCTACGAGCAGTACTTC
TRBJ2-2 TRBV20-1 NA many CSARSLLTGELFF TGCAGTGCGAGGAGTCTCCTCACCGGGGAGCTGTTTTTT
TRBJ2-7 TRBV7-9 NA once CASSSSGGHEQYF TGTGCCAGCAGCTCCTCTGGGGGGCACGAGCAGTACTTC
TRBJ2-7 TRBV6-2/TRBV6-3 TRBD2 many CASSYMLAGFEQYF TGTGCCAGCAGTTATATGCTAGCGGGGTTCGAGCAGTACTTC
TRBJ2-7 TRBV27 TRBD2 many CASSHIRGAYEQYF TGTGCCAGCAGCCATATTCGGGGGGCCTACGAGCAGTACTTC
TRBJ2-5 TRBV7-9 TRBD2 many CASRVAGADETQYF TGTGCCAGCAGGGTAGCGGGAGCGGACGAGACCCAGTACTTC
TRBJ2-2 TRBV29-1 NA few CAKWEDPGELFF TGCGCCAAGTGGGAAGACCCCGGGGAGCTGTTTTTT
TRBJ2-7 TRBV29-1 NA NA CSVEDVEESSYEQYF TGCAGCGTTGAAGACGTAGAGGAGAGCTCCTACGAGCAGTACTTC
TRBJ1-3 TRBV12-3/TRBV12-4 NA many CASSLWQAGNTIYF TGTGCCAGCAGTTTATGGCAGGCTGGAAACACCATATATTTT
TRBJ1-1 TRBV19 NA NA CASTPGVSLNTEAFF TGTGCCAGTACCCCGGGGGTCAGTCTGAACACTGAAGCTTTCTTT
TRBJ1-2 TRBV12-3/TRBV12-4 NA many CASSSGTYGCTF TGTGCCAGCAGTTCCGGGACCTATGGCTGCACCTTC
TRBJ2-2 TRBV6-1 NA many CASKMGLGTGELFF TGTGCCAGCAAGATGGGGTTGGGAACCGGGGAGCTGTTTTTT
TRBJ2-5 TRBV12-3/TRBV12-4 NA many CASGSQGRETQYF TGTGCCAGCGGGTCGCAGGGAAGGGAGACCCAGTACTTC
TRBJ2-5 TRBV20-1 NA many CSARDRGDGQETQYF TGCAGTGCTAGAGATAGGGGGGATGGCCAAGAGACCCAGTACTTC
TRBJ1-1 TRBV20-1 NA many CSARDQDGGLRSEAFF TGCAGTGCTAGAGATCAAGACGGGGGGCTCAGGTCTGAAGCTTTCTTT
TRBJ1-5 TRBV7-2 TRBD1 many CASSPGTVSNQPQHF TGTGCCAGCAGCCCCGGGACAGTTAGCAATCAGCCCCAGCATTTT
TRBJ2-7 TRBV10-3 NA many CATRMGVPSYEQYF TGTGCCACCAGGATGGGGGTACCCTCCTACGAGCAGTACTTC
TRBJ1-6 TRBV9 NA few CASSNRKGSSYNSPLHF TGTGCCAGCAGCAATCGCAAGGGGAGCTCCTATAATTCACCCCTCCACTTT
TRBJ1-2 TRBV20-1 NA many CSARPAVGGDYGYTF TGCAGTGCTAGACCGGCAGTGGGCGGCGACTATGGCTACACCTTC
TRBJ1-1 TRBV18 NA many CASSPPQGASTEAFF TGTGCCAGCTCACCACCCCAGGGCGCCAGCACTGAAGCTTTCTTT
TRBJ2-7 TRBV18 NA few CASSWGGGRYEQYF TGTGCCAGCTCGTGGGGCGGAGGTCGGTACGAGCAGTACTTC